The 29 T cell receptor beta chains reported below all come from one sample, sequenced in a study of post-analysis software for immune sequencing data. Their target antigens are unknown. Unique molecular identifiers had been added to the TCR beta cDNA libraries. MiXCR was run by TCRdb on the PCR reads, yielding one entry per CDR3 protein. This sample yields some 690,000 distinct CDR3 sequences, of which around 27% are seen a single time; approximately 0.55% belongs to the top ten. The study, taken as a whole, reports: Compared with controls, patients had more of 4 to 6 TRBV segments, including TRBV5-6, TRBV5-1 and TRBV20-1.

The sample was blood. All receptors derive from a girl under 18 with multiple sclerosis.

This clonotype was found many times. The chain combines TRBV6-1 with TRBJ2-3; weak D call: TRBD2 (5 bases). Germline CDR1 MNHNS, CDR2 SASEGT. Deletions cut 7 bases from V and 4 bases from J, with 12 bases between. The CDR3 spans 13 residues. In DNA, the CDR3 is TGTGCCAGCACAGCCGGGAATGCAGATACGCAGTATTTT. Protein product: CASTAGNADTQYF.

This clonotype has only a few counts. The chain joins TRBV2 to TRBJ2-5, with 7 bases matching TRBD1. CDR3 length equals 13 residues. The germline gives CDR1 SNHLY, CDR2 FYNNEI. Losses at the gene ends were 6 bases for V and 5 bases for J; bases not matched to a gene: 6. The chain's CDR3 is CASSQRGLETQYF. The DNA for the CDR3 is TGTGCCAGCAGCCAAAGGGGGCTTGAGACCCAGTACTTC.

This clonotype turned up a few times. The chain is built from TRBV20-1 and TRBJ2-1; TRBD1 agrees at 7 bases. This CDR3 contains 13 residues. V lost 3 bases, J lost 10 bases, and 9 bases stayed unmatched. The germline V gene has CDR1 DFQATT and CDR2 SNEGSKA (reference sequence). The CDR3 DNA is TGCAGTGCTAGCCCCCGGGACAGATACGAGCAGTTCTTC. It specifies CSASPRDRYEQFF.

V is TRBV19 and J is TRBJ1-1; 8 bases are shared with TRBD1. Trimming at V came to 5 bases and at J to 11 bases, leaving 10 bases not matched to a gene. The germline gives CDR1 LNHDA, CDR2 SQIVND (reference sequence). There are 13 residues in the CDR3. For the CDR3, the DNA is TGTGCCAGTAGTGTGGGGACAGGAGGAGGCGCTTTCTTT. This encodes CASSVGTGGGAFF.

In this sample, this clonotype turned up a few times. The chain joins TRBV5-1 to TRBJ1-4; no clear D gene. The V gene's germline CDR1 is SGHRS and CDR2 YFSETQ. There are 12 residues in the CDR3. Trimming cost V 1 base and J 12 bases, with 10 bases left between them. In nucleotides, the CDR3 is TGCGCCAGCAGCTTGTTCGGGGAACAACTGTTTTTT. Encoded protein: CASSLFGEQLFF.

The sample holds a few counts of this clonotype. The chain combines TRBV7-2 with TRBJ2-5; weak D call: TRBD2 (6 bases). Germline V gives CDR1 SGHTA, CDR2 FQGNSA. This CDR3 contains 14 residues. Trimming removed 1 base from V and 5 bases from J, with 11 bases in between. The CDR3 protein is CASSLEPSAETQYF. CDR3 bases: TGTGCCAGCAGCTTAGAACCTAGCGCGGAGACCCAGTACTTC. Full variable domain (missing parts from reference TRBV7-2 and TRBJ2-5): GAGVSQSPSNKVTEKGKDVELRCDPISGHTALYWYRQSLGQGLEFLIYFQGNSAPDKSGLPSDRFSAERTGGSVSTLTIQRTQQEDSAVYLCASSLEPSAETQYFGPGTRLLVL.

V and J are TRBV12-3 or TRBV12-4 and TRBJ2-5; D is undetermined. Trimming left V 3 bases short and J 5 bases short, with 7 bases between. The CDR3 loop spans 12 amino acids. The CDR3: CASSFRKETQYF. DNA of the CDR3: TGTGCCAGCAGTTTTCGGAAGGAGACCCAGTACTTC.

The gene calls are TRBV29-1 and TRBJ2-1; 14 bases agree with TRBD2. Germline V CDR1 and CDR2: SQVTM, ANQGSEA. This CDR3 is built from 13 residues. Here the CDR3 reads CNGGLAGDNEQFF. CDR3 sequence (DNA): TGCAACGGGGGACTAGCGGGGGACAATGAGCAGTTCTTC.

Points on this clonotype: An end of the junction does not agree with germline; a read error may underlie this. V and J are TRBV4-3 and TRBJ2-7, with 11 nucleotides matching TRBD2. The germline CDR1 and CDR2 sequences are LGHNA and YSLEER. This CDR3 is built from 15 residues. In DNA form, the CDR3 reads TGCGCCAGAAGCCAAGAGGGGACTAGCGGTTACGAGCAGTACTTC. Translating gives CARSQEGTSGYEQYF.

The genes are TRBV12-3 or TRBV12-4 and TRBJ2-3, with D perhaps TRBD2 (6 bases). This CDR3 has 16 amino acids. V shed 3 bases and J shed 0 bases, with 13 bases lying between them. CDR3 protein: CASSFGRPPSTDTQYF. The CDR3 nucleotides read TGTGCCAGCAGTTTCGGGAGACCCCCAAGCACAGATACGCAGTATTTT.

The chain is built from TRBV28 and TRBJ1-5, with a weak D call TRBD1 (5 bases). The CDR3 extends over 13 amino acids. CDR1 MDHEN and CDR2 SYDVKM come from the germline V gene. V was clipped by 4 bases and J by 4 bases, with 8 bases between them. The CDR3 region has the DNA TGTGCCAGCAGTTGGGGCAGGAATCAGCCCCAGCATTTT. Translated: CASSWGRNQPQHF. The full variable domain, completed using reference TRBV28 and TRBJ1-5, is DVKVTQSSRYLVKRTGEKVFLECVQDMDHENMFWYRQDPGLGLRLIYFSYDVKMKEKGDIPEGYSVSREKKERFSLILESASTNQTSMYLCASSWGRNQPQHFGDGTRLSIL.

CDR3 sequence (DNA): TGTGCCAGCAGAACAGCCGGGACTCAATACTACGAGCAGTACTTC. Encoded protein: CASRTAGTQYYEQYF. V and J are TRBV7-2 and TRBJ2-7; a possible D gene is TRBD2 (6 bases). CDR3 size: 15 residues. Germline V gene lookup returns CDR1 SGHTA and CDR2 FQGNSA. The V gene lost 6 bases and the J gene lost 3 bases, with 18 bases spanning the gap.

This clonotype was counted a few times. V and J are TRBV20-1 and TRBJ2-3; D not certain. The CDR3 is 14 amino acids. The V gene's germline CDR1 is DFQATT and CDR2 SNEGSKA (reference sequence). The germline V and J ends were trimmed by 2 bases and 0 bases, with 9 bases remaining between them. The chain's CDR3 is CSARRSASTDTQYF. CDR3 nucleotide sequence: TGCAGTGCTAGACGATCGGCTAGCACAGATACGCAGTATTTT.

This clonotype was recorded a few times. This sequence joins TRBV12-3 or TRBV12-4 and TRBJ2-2, with a weak D call TRBD2 (6 bases). This CDR3 is built from 14 residues. The V end lost 3 bases, the J end lost 4 bases, and 9 bases lay between the germline ends. CDR3 sequence: CASSFRGITGELFF. The CDR3 coding sequence is TGTGCCAGCAGTTTTCGGGGGATCACCGGGGAGCTGTTTTTT.

This clonotype turned up a few times. This may be a read error, as it is one base from a much larger clone. J is TRBJ2-7 and V is TRBV29-1; D uncertain. Germline loops: CDR1 SQVTM, CDR2 ANQGSEA. The CDR3 loop spans 13 amino acids. Trimming shortened V by 8 bases and J by 0 bases, and 14 bases separated the two germline ends. Here the CDR3 reads CSITGLSSYEQYF. DNA for the CDR3: TGCAGCATTACGGGCCTAAGCTCCTACGAGCAGTACTTC.

The CDR3 bases are TGTGCCAGCAGTCACAGGGATTATGGTTCACCCCTCCACTTT. Its translation is CASSHRDYGSPLHF. The chain joins TRBV27 to TRBJ1-6; D may be TRBD1 (6 bases). CDR1 and CDR2 from the germline V gene are MNHEY and SMNVEV (reference sequence). With 5 bases removed from V and 9 bases from J, the gap between germline ends came to 14 bases. The CDR3 is 14 amino acids.

The count of this clonotype is one. The J gene is TRBJ2-7, the V gene TRBV20-1; D perhaps matches TRBD1 (5 bases). This CDR3 region has 14 residues. CDR1 is DFQATT, CDR2 SNEGSKA, per germline (reference sequence). The V and J ends lost 0 bases and 2 bases respectively, with 11 bases between them. CDR3 nucleotide sequence: TGCAGTGCTAGAGATCAGAGACAGCCCTACGAGCAGTACTTC. This gives the protein CSARDQRQPYEQYF.

This clonotype was detected only a few times. The chain has TRBV2 and TRBJ2-7; no clear D gene. V gave up 6 bases and J gave up 2 bases, with 8 bases separating them. The length of the CDR3 is 12 residues. CDR1 is SNHLY, CDR2 FYNNEI, per germline. The CDR3 bases are TGTGCCAGCAGCCAAGAACCCTACGAGCAGTACTTC. Its translation: CASSQEPYEQYF.

This clonotype occurred a few times. The rearrangement links TRBV12-3 or TRBV12-4 to TRBJ2-1, with 7 bases identical to TRBD2. There are 14 residues in the CDR3. Unmatched junction bases numbered 14, after V lost 6 bases and J lost 12 bases. The CDR3 loop reads CASSPPVWRERQFF. The CDR3 nucleotides read TGTGCCAGCAGCCCACCGGTTTGGCGGGAGAGGCAGTTCTTC.

There are a few counts of this clonotype. V usage is TRBV13 and J usage is TRBJ2-1; the D is unclear. This CDR3 comprises 13 residues. Looked up from germline, CDR1 is PRHDT and CDR2 is FYEKMQ (reference sequence). V was shortened by 5 bases and J by 5 bases, with 10 bases between the two germline ends. CDR3 sequence: CASSPMGNNEQFF. Here the CDR3 DNA reads TGTGCCAGCAGCCCGATGGGGAACAATGAGCAGTTCTTC.

This chain links TRBV7-2 with TRBJ2-3; either TRBD1 or TRBD2 may fit D (5 bases each). V lost 5 bases and J 0 bases, leaving 15 bases between the germline ends. Germline V gives CDR1 SGHTA, CDR2 FQGNSA. The CDR3 has 16 residues. Here the CDR3 DNA reads TGTGCCAGCAGCCCGGGACGGCGACCTAGCACAGATACGCAGTATTTT. It codes for CASSPGRRPSTDTQYF.

This sequence joins TRBV4-1 and TRBJ2-3, with unresolved D. The CDR3 runs 13 residues. The germline gives CDR1 MGHRA, CDR2 YSYEKL. V lost 1 base, J lost 7 bases, and 9 bases lay in between. CDR3 sequence reads: CASSQVGLHTQYF. The CDR3 coding sequence is TGCGCCAGCAGCCAAGTAGGGCTGCATACGCAGTATTTT.

The V and J genes are TRBV4-1 and TRBJ2-3, with unresolved D. Germline V gene sequence: CDR1 MGHRA, CDR2 YSYEKL. V lost 0 bases, J lost 3 bases, and 4 bases lay in between. This CDR3 contains 13 residues. Written as DNA, the CDR3 is TGCGCCAGCAGCCAAGATGGAACAGATACGCAGTATTTT. Its protein is CASSQDGTDTQYF.

This clonotype was counted at least ten times. The chain links TRBV20-1 to TRBJ2-3; TRBD2 agrees at 8 bases. Germline CDR1 DFQATT, CDR2 SNEGSKA (reference sequence). With 0 bases clipped from V and 6 bases from J, the junction kept 8 bases outside the gene matches. This CDR3 contains 15 residues. CDR3 coding DNA: TGCAGTGCTAGAGAAGCGGGGGCCCCGCGGGATACGCAGTATTTT. It translates to CSAREAGAPRDTQYF.

This clonotype was seen repeatedly, ten times or more. The V gene is TRBV29-1, the J gene TRBJ2-7, with 9 bases that match TRBD2. The CDR3 has 13 residues. J gave up 2 bases and V 4 bases, and 3 bases lay outside the gene matches. Germline CDR1 is SQVTM and CDR2 is ANQGSEA. CDR3 coding DNA: TGCAGCGTTGTTGTAGCGGGAGCCTACGAGCAGTACTTC. Translated, it gives CSVVVAGAYEQYF.

This clonotype occurred many times. An end of the junction does not agree with germline; a read error may underlie this. The V call is TRBV27, the J call TRBJ2-7; D unresolved. The germline V gene has CDR1 MNHEY and CDR2 SMNVEV (reference sequence). The CDR3 has 13 amino acids. CDR3 region: CASSLGPTYEQYF. CDR3 nucleotides: TGCGCCAGCAGCTTAGGGCCAACCTACGAGCAGTACTTC.

Concerning this clonotype itself: This may stem from a read error, because a much larger clone lies one nucleotide away. The chain couples TRBV28 to TRBJ2-7; 10 bases fit TRBD1. With 11 bases clipped from V and 3 bases from J, the junction kept 10 bases outside the gene matches. This CDR3 spans 14 amino acids. CDR1 is MDHEN and CDR2 is SYDVKM in the germline V gene. The CDR3 DNA sequence: TGTGCCGGCGAGGCCAGGGACAGGGGCTACGAGCAGTACTTC. Amino acids: CAGEARDRGYEQYF. The whole variable domain, remainder taken from reference TRBV28 and TRBJ2-7, is DVKVTQSSRYLVKRTGEKVFLECVQDMDHENMFWYRQDPGLGLRLIYFSYDVKMKEKGDIPEGYSVSREKKERFSLILESASTNQTSMYLCAGEARDRGYEQYFGPGTRLTVT.

The genes are TRBV19 and TRBJ2-1, with D perhaps matching TRBD1 (5 bases). The CDR3 totals 16 residues. Trimming left V 4 bases short and J 0 bases short, with 13 bases between. The V gene's germline CDR1 is LNHDA and CDR2 SQIVND (reference sequence). This CDR3 reads CASSTGRDSSYNEQFF. CDR3 in DNA: TGTGCCAGTAGTACCGGCCGCGACAGCTCCTACAATGAGCAGTTCTTC.

This clonotype appeared a few times. The chain recombines TRBV12-3 or TRBV12-4 with TRBJ1-5, with 7 positions matching TRBD1. CDR3 length: 14 residues. After removal of 5 bases from V and 4 bases from J, the junction contained 5 bases not matched to a gene. The DNA of the CDR3 is TGTGCCAGCAGTAGACAGGGCTTGAATCAGCCCCAGCATTTT. It is translated as CASSRQGLNQPQHF.